These 24 T cell receptor beta chains originate from one sample sequenced in a study of blood T cell repertoires in COVID-19. The table came from immunoSEQ multiplex PCR; TCRdb's copy has only in-frame clones and leaves some out. The data show over 90,000 clones, with under 90% seen just once and roughly 13% held by the top ten. Sequenced: peripheral blood. The source is a human donor in a cohort sampled during active or convalescent COVID-19.

This clone was found a few times. J is TRBJ1-6 and V is TRBV11-2, with D tentatively TRBD1 (5 bases). Germline V lookup: CDR1 SGHAT, CDR2 FQNNGV. The CDR3 runs to 14 residues. V was trimmed by 3 bases and J by 7 bases, leaving 10 bases between them. CDR3 in DNA: TGTGCCAGCAGCTTTGCGACAGCAAATTCACCCCTCCACTTT. Encoded protein: CASSFATANSPLHF.

The CDR3 region is CASSLGSPPNQPQHF. The CDR3 DNA follows: TGTGCCAGCAGCTTAGGTAGTCCTCCCAATCAGCCCCAGCATTTT. The chain combines TRBV7-2 with TRBJ1-5, with D uncertain. The CDR3 has 15 residues. Germline V gives CDR1 SGHTA, CDR2 FQGNSA. The V and J ends lost 1 base and 3 bases respectively, with 10 bases between them. The whole variable domain, filled in from reference TRBV7-2 and TRBJ1-5, reads GAGVSQSPSNKVTEKGKDVELRCDPISGHTALYWYRQSLGQGLEFLIYFQGNSAPDKSGLPSDRFSAERTGGSVSTLTIQRTQQEDSAVYLCASSLGSPPNQPQHFGDGTRLSIL.

This chain uses TRBV7-9 with TRBJ2-5, with D tentatively TRBD2 (6 bases). The CDR3 totals 11 residues. V was cut by 6 bases and J by 10 bases, with 12 bases left in between. Germline CDR1 and CDR2: SEHNR and FQNEAQ (reference sequence). Here the CDR3 reads CASRGGEDQYF. As DNA, the CDR3 is TGTGCCAGCAGGGGGGGAGAGGACCAGTACTTC. Complete variable domain (other parts from reference TRBV7-9 and TRBJ2-5): DTGVSQNPRHKITKRGQNVTFRCDPISEHNRLYWYRQTLGQGPEFLTYFQNEAQLEKSRLLSDRFSAERPKGSFSTLEIQRTEQGDSAMYLCASRGGEDQYFGPGTRLLVL.

The rearrangement links TRBV18 to TRBJ2-3; possibly TRBD2 for D (5 bases). V dropped 2 bases and J dropped 4 bases, with 10 bases sitting between them. CDR1 KGHSH and CDR2 LQKENI come from the germline V gene. This CDR3 has 14 residues. The CDR3 DNA reads TGTGCCAGCTCACCATCTAGCAAGGCAGATACGCAGTATTTT. It codes for CASSPSSKADTQYF.

This clone was seen a handful of times. CDR3 in amino acids: CASSQGVTGDTEAFF. CDR3 nucleotide sequence: TGCGCCAGCAGCCAAGGAGTTACGGGGGACACTGAAGCTTTCTTT. The rearrangement links TRBV4-3 to TRBJ1-1; tentatively, D is TRBD1 (5 bases). Germline loops: CDR1 LGHNA, CDR2 YSLEER. Trimming shortened V by 1 base and J by 3 bases, and 12 bases separated the two germline ends. The CDR3 has 15 residues.

The rearrangement uses TRBV6-5 and TRBJ1-2; 9 bases are shared with TRBD1. The CDR3 runs to 15 residues. CDR1 is MNHEY, CDR2 SVGAGI, per germline. V shed 7 bases and J 4 bases; nucleotides not matched to a gene: 10. CDR3 sequence reads: CASKGQGTSRYGYTF. The CDR3 DNA reads TGTGCCAGCAAGGGACAGGGCACGAGTCGCTATGGCTACACCTTC.

The chain carries TRBV2 and TRBJ1-6; 10 positions match TRBD1. The CDR3 consists of 14 residues. Trimming took 6 bases from V and 9 from J; bases not matched to a gene: 5. CDR1 and CDR2 (germline): SNHLY, FYNNEI. In DNA, the CDR3 is TGTGCCAGCAGGGTGGGACAGGGGATTTCACCCCTCCACTTT. It translates to CASRVGQGISPLHF.

The chain recombines TRBV5-4 with TRBJ2-3; the D gene is possibly TRBD1 (6 bases). This CDR3 region has 14 residues. V was shortened by 8 bases and J by 0 bases, with 13 bases between the two germline ends. From germline, CDR1 is SGHNT and CDR2 YYREEE (reference sequence). This CDR3 is CARKDSPSTDTQYF. The CDR3 bases are TGTGCCAGGAAGGACAGCCCTAGCACAGATACGCAGTATTTT.

V gene TRBV2 combines with J gene TRBJ2-1; D gene ambiguous. Trimming shortened V by 7 bases and J by 7 bases, and 14 bases separated the two germline ends. This CDR3 has 13 residues. Germline V gives CDR1 SNHLY, CDR2 FYNNEI. The CDR3, as DNA: TGTGCCAGCATAGGAGTGGTTAGGAATGAGCAGTTCTTC. This translates into CASIGVVRNEQFF.

The chain combines TRBV18 with TRBJ2-1; maybe TRBD1 (6 bases). With 6 bases removed from V and 2 bases from J, the gap between germline ends came to 26 bases. The CDR3 totals 19 residues. The germline CDR1 and CDR2 sequences are KGHSH and LQKENI. CDR3: CASSQAHRTGQNAYNEQFF. CDR3 nucleotides: TGTGCCAGCTCGCAAGCGCACCGGACGGGACAAAATGCCTACAATGAGCAGTTCTTC. Full variable domain (missing parts from reference TRBV18 and TRBJ2-1): NAGVMQNPRHLVRRRGQEARLRCSPMKGHSHVYWYRQLPEEGLKFMVYLQKENIIDESGMPKERFSAEFPKEGPSILRIQQVVRGDSAAYFCASSQAHRTGQNAYNEQFFGPGTRLTVL.

The chain carries TRBV5-4 and TRBJ2-1, with 11 positions matching TRBD2. This CDR3 is 16 amino acids long. Germline CDR1 SGHNT, CDR2 YYREEE (reference sequence). The trim removed 3 bases at V and 3 bases at J, leaving 5 bases unmatched. The CDR3 DNA follows: TGTGCCAGCAGCTCCCTAGCGGGGGGTCACTACAATGAGCAGTTCTTC. It is translated as CASSSLAGGHYNEQFF.

This chain links TRBV12-1 with TRBJ1-5; TRBD1, the D gene given by the table, was not confirmed from the DNA. TRBV12-1 is marked as a pseudogene. The CDR3 contains 15 residues. For the CDR3, the DNA is TGTGCCAGCAGACGACAGGGGGCTTCGGGACAGCCCCAGCATTTT. Amino acid sequence: CASRRQGASGQPQHF.

This rearrangement joins TRBV4-1 to TRBJ2-5; TRBD2 matches 14 bases. Trimming removed 1 base from V and 6 bases from J; junction bases left unmatched: 7. The germline V gene encodes CDR1 MGHRA and CDR2 YSYEKL. This CDR3 has 17 residues. Here the CDR3 DNA reads TGCGCCAGCAGCCAAGGACTAGCGGGGGGGCCAGTAAAGACCCAGTACTTC. As protein: CASSQGLAGGPVKTQYF.

The chain uses TRBV7-2 and TRBJ2-7, with 16 bases lining up with TRBD2. V dropped 3 bases and J dropped 2; count of bases not matched to a gene: 10. The germline CDR1 and CDR2 sequences are SGHTA and FQGNSA. The CDR3 runs to 19 residues. CDR3 DNA sequence: TGTGCCAGCAGCTTCTCACCCCCGGGACTAGCGGGGGGGCCCTACGAGCAGTACTTC. It encodes CASSFSPPGLAGGPYEQYF.

The chain couples TRBV4-3 to TRBJ1-2, with 7 positions matching TRBD1. The CDR3 length is 16 residues. V lost 6 bases to trimming and J lost 6 bases; unmatched junction nucleotides: 16. Germline V gene sequence: CDR1 LGHNA, CDR2 YSLEER. For the CDR3, the DNA is TGCGCCAGCAGTCCCGACAGGGCCTTTTATATGGATGGCTACACCTTC. This sequence encodes CASSPDRAFYMDGYTF.

This clone came up once. The V gene is TRBV27, the J gene TRBJ1-6; 7 bases match TRBD1. After removal of 0 bases from V and 7 bases from J, the junction contained 6 bases not matched to a gene. Germline V CDR1 and CDR2: MNHEY, SMNVEV (reference sequence). This CDR3 is 16 amino acids long. CDR3 DNA sequence: TGTGCCAGCAGTTTATCAGTGAAGGGGGCAAATTCACCCCTCCACTTT. This encodes CASSLSVKGANSPLHF.

This chain links TRBV15 with TRBJ1-3, with unresolved D. V gave up 8 bases and J gave up 2 bases, with 7 bases separating them. Germline assignment: CDR1 LNHNV and CDR2 YYDKDF (reference sequence). This CDR3 is built from 12 residues. The CDR3 reads CATRAPGNTIYF. The CDR3 bases are TGTGCCACCCGAGCACCTGGAAACACCATATATTTT.

The CDR3 loop is CASSLGGGAVTQYF. Written as DNA, the CDR3 is TGTGCCAGCAGCTTAGGTGGGGGGGCGGTTACGCAGTATTTT. The chain joins TRBV5-4 to TRBJ2-3; tentatively, D is TRBD2 (7 bases). The CDR3 is 14 amino acids. CDR1 and CDR2 from the germline V gene are SGHNT and YYREEE (reference sequence). V was trimmed by 2 bases and J by 8 bases, leaving 15 bases between them.

CDR3 residues: CASSERGANYGYTF. CDR3 nucleotide sequence: TGTGCCAGCAGTGAACGTGGAGCTAACTATGGCTACACCTTC. The rearrangement joins TRBV2 to TRBJ1-2; D is ambiguous. The CDR3 is made up of 14 amino acids. The germline V gene has CDR1 SNHLY and CDR2 FYNNEI. V was clipped by 2 bases and J by 0 bases, with 7 bases between them.

The chain links TRBV11-2 to TRBJ1-1; TRBD1 is a possible D gene (5 bases). V was pared by 7 bases and J by 1 base, with 10 bases between. The length of the CDR3 is 13 residues. Germline V CDR1 and CDR2: SGHAT, FQNNGV. The CDR3 loop reads CASTRGGNTEAFF. The CDR3 region has the DNA TGTGCCAGCACCCGGGGGGGGAACACTGAAGCTTTCTTT.

This clone has more than one count but fewer than ten. The rearrangement links TRBV27 to TRBJ1-3; TRBD1 is a possible D gene (5 bases). Germline V CDR1 and CDR2: MNHEY, SMNVEV (reference sequence). This CDR3 region has 13 residues. Trimming took 5 bases from V and 5 from J, leaving 10 bases between them. CDR3: CASSRGGRNTIYF. The DNA of the CDR3 is TGTGCCAGCAGTCGGGGGGGGAGAAACACCATATATTTT.

The V call is TRBV7-2, the J call TRBJ2-3; 8 nucleotides agree with TRBD2. CDR3 length equals 16 residues. Trimming cost V 6 bases and J 7 bases; bases outside gene matches: 15. Germline loops: CDR1 SGHTA, CDR2 FQGNSA. The CDR3 bases are TGTGCCAGCAGTCCAGGTCGGGGGGGCCGATGGAATACGCAGTATTTT. It is translated as CASSPGRGGRWNTQYF.

The chain carries TRBV9 and TRBJ2-3; 8 bases agree with TRBD2. This CDR3 is built from 15 residues. V lost 2 bases and J lost 6; bases outside the gene matches: 8. CDR1 is SGDLS and CDR2 is YYNGEE in the germline V gene. The CDR3 reads CASSVRSGEGDTQYF. Here the CDR3 DNA reads TGTGCCAGCAGCGTTCGTAGCGGGGAGGGGGATACGCAGTATTTT.

The chain employs TRBV6-5 and TRBJ1-2, with 7 bases that match TRBD1. V gave up 6 bases and J gave up 4 bases; unmatched junction bases: 5. The germline V gene encodes CDR1 MNHEY and CDR2 SVGAGI. This CDR3 region has 13 residues. The CDR3 nucleotides are TGTGCCAGCAGGTTGGAGGGGGCCTATGGCTACACCTTC. Translation: CASRLEGAYGYTF.